Shown below are 21 T cell receptor beta chains from a single sample sequenced in a study of T cells in tuberculosis. Sequencing used immunoSEQ multiplex PCR; TCRdb keeps in-frame clones, though not all of them. The data show approximately 46,000 clones, about 96% seen once. Time point of the sample: new active TB diagnosis, blood taken before or within 7 days of starting treatment. Sequences were derived from PBMCs, sampled at tuberculosis diagnosis. The source is an adult with tuberculosis.

The chain uses TRBV7-2 and TRBJ1-2, with TRBD1 identical over 11 bases. Germline V CDR1 and CDR2: SGHTA, FQGNSA. V shed 5 bases, J shed 8 bases, and the junction held 13 bases outside the gene matches. CDR3 length: 16 residues. CDR3 residues: CASSTRAPGQGGGYTF. The CDR3 DNA is TGTGCCAGCAGCACTAGAGCCCCGGGACAGGGGGGCGGCTACACCTTC.

The chain combines TRBV28 with TRBJ1-2; possible D gene TRBD1, 6 bases. The length of the CDR3 is 17 residues. The V gene's germline CDR1 is MDHEN and CDR2 SYDVKM. This CDR3 is CGTSGGPVSPTYYGYTF. DNA of the CDR3: TGTGGCACCTCGGGGGGGCCCGTCTCGCCTACTTACTATGGCTACACCTTC.

The rearrangement uses TRBV18 and TRBJ2-2; TRBD2 agrees at 7 bases. Germline V lookup: CDR1 KGHSH, CDR2 LQKENI. This CDR3 contains 16 residues. V dropped 3 bases and J dropped 3; count of bases not matched to a gene: 7. The CDR3 sequence: CASSPYRGSHTGELFF. DNA for the CDR3: TGTGCCAGCTCACCTTACCGCGGGAGTCACACCGGGGAGCTGTTTTTT.

This clone came up once. This chain uses TRBV15 with TRBJ2-5; TRBD1 matches at 8 bases. Trimming took 9 bases from V and 5 from J; bases not matched to a gene: 14. The germline V gene encodes CDR1 LNHNV and CDR2 YYDKDF (reference sequence). CDR3 length equals 15 residues. The DNA of the CDR3 is TGTGCCACTACCCTCGACAGGGGAATAGGGGAGACCCAGTACTTC. This sequence encodes CATTLDRGIGETQYF.

This chain connects TRBV7-9 to TRBJ2-5; perhaps TRBD2 as D (5 bases). From germline, CDR1 is SEHNR and CDR2 FQNEAQ (reference sequence). The CDR3 has 13 amino acids. V lost 5 bases and J lost 3, with 10 bases in between. CDR3 DNA sequence: TGTGCCAGCAGCCCAGAGGGTAAAGAGACCCAGTACTTC. Translation: CASSPEGKETQYF. The variable domain in full, completed from reference TRBV7-9 and TRBJ2-5, reads DTGVSQNPRHKITKRGQNVTFRCDPISEHNRLYWYRQTLGQGPEFLTYFQNEAQLEKSRLLSDRFSAERPKGSFSTLEIQRTEQGDSAMYLCASSPEGKETQYFGPGTRLLVL.

This clone was seen just once. The chain's CDR3 is CAISDPQRATSYEQYF. Here the CDR3 DNA reads TGTGCCATCAGTGACCCCCAGCGGGCAACTTCCTACGAGCAGTACTTC. The chain has TRBV10-3 and TRBJ2-7; possible D gene TRBD2, 6 bases. The CDR3 covers 16 residues. V was shortened by 3 bases and J by 1 base, with 16 bases between the two germline ends. Germline V gene data show CDR1 as ENHRY and CDR2 as SYGVKD.

The sample holds one count of this clone. This chain joins TRBV6-1 and TRBJ1-2; D ambiguous. V lost 3 bases and J lost 4, with 12 bases in between. The CDR3 has 14 amino acids. Germline V gene lookup returns CDR1 MNHNS and CDR2 SASEGT. Here the CDR3 reads CASSDSTEPYGYTF. CDR3 in DNA: TGTGCCAGCAGTGACTCAACAGAGCCCTATGGCTACACCTTC.

V and J are TRBV7-2 and TRBJ1-1; D is unresolved. Germline V gene lookup returns CDR1 SGHTA and CDR2 FQGNSA. Trimming took off 5 bases at V and 2 bases at J, with 18 bases between the two ends. The CDR3 length is 16 residues. The CDR3 sequence: CASSPWEGRPNTEAFF. As DNA, the CDR3 is TGTGCCAGCAGCCCTTGGGAGGGCAGGCCCAACACTGAAGCTTTCTTT. The full variable domain, in which reference TRBV7-2 and TRBJ1-1 provide the parts outside the CDR3, is GAGVSQSPSNKVTEKGKDVELRCDPISGHTALYWYRQSLGQGLEFLIYFQGNSAPDKSGLPSDRFSAERTGGSVSTLTIQRTQQEDSAVYLCASSPWEGRPNTEAFFGQGTRLTVV.

This sequence joins TRBV2 and TRBJ2-5; 14 bases agree with TRBD2. This CDR3 has 17 residues. Germline loops: CDR1 SNHLY, CDR2 FYNNEI. Trimming cost V 4 bases and J 4 bases; bases outside gene matches: 8. This CDR3 is CASSVTSGRAGLETQYF. The CDR3 DNA sequence: TGTGCCAGCAGTGTGACTAGCGGGAGGGCCGGATTAGAGACCCAGTACTTC.

The chain carries TRBV14 and TRBJ1-2, with D possibly being TRBD1 (6 bases). V lost 3 bases to trimming and J lost 7 bases, with 15 bases between them. The germline V gene encodes CDR1 SGHDN and CDR2 FVKESK. The CDR3 spans 14 residues. CDR3 in DNA: TGTGCCAGCAGCCAGTCTTTGGGGGCGAGTGGCTACACCTTC. As protein: CASSQSLGASGYTF. Variable domain in full (rest from reference TRBV14 and TRBJ1-2): EAGVTQFPSHSVIEKGQTVTLRCDPISGHDNLYWYRRVMGKEIKFLLHFVKESKQDESGMPNNRFLAERTGGTYSTLKVQPAELEDSGVYFCASSQSLGASGYTFGSGTRLTVV.

The chain uses TRBV7-6 and TRBJ2-7; perhaps TRBD1 as D (6 bases). CDR1 SGHVS and CDR2 FNYEAQ come from the germline V gene. The CDR3 is made up of 13 amino acids. The V end was cut by 4 bases, the J end by 7 bases, with 14 bases between. CDR3 in DNA: TGTGCCAGCAGCTCTAAACAGGGTTGGGAGCAGTACTTC. It specifies CASSSKQGWEQYF.

The chain links TRBV11-3 to TRBJ2-1, with D possibly being TRBD2 (6 bases). CDR3 length equals 16 residues. The V gene lost 1 base and the J gene lost 2 bases, with 12 bases spanning the gap. Per the germline V gene, CDR1 is SGHNT and CDR2 is YENEEA. This chain's CDR3 is CASSLGGISAYNEQFF. CDR3 nucleotide sequence: TGTGCCAGCAGCTTAGGCGGGATAAGCGCCTACAATGAGCAGTTCTTC. The entire variable domain, with the rest obtained from reference TRBV11-3 and TRBJ2-1, is as follows: EAGVVQSPRYKIIEKKQPVAFWCNPISGHNTLYWYLQNLGQGPELLIRYENEEAVDDSQLPKDRFSAERLKGVDSTLKIQPAELGDSAVYLCASSLGGISAYNEQFFGPGTRLTVL.

This clone has only one observation. This chain uses TRBV11-3 with TRBJ2-3; no clear D gene. With 5 bases removed from V and 3 bases from J, the gap between germline ends came to 9 bases. CDR3 length: 13 amino acids. Per germline, CDR1 SGHNT and CDR2 YENEEA. CDR3 in DNA: TGTGCCAGCAGCCCCCCCGGGACAGATACGCAGTATTTT. Its protein is CASSPPGTDTQYF.

For the CDR3, the DNA is TGCGCCAGCAGCCAAGACCCGGGACTAGCGGGATCTGATACGCAGTATTTT. This gives the protein CASSQDPGLAGSDTQYF. The chain couples TRBV4-3 to TRBJ2-3; 13 bases align to TRBD2. The CDR3 has 17 residues. Per the germline V gene, CDR1 is LGHNA and CDR2 is YSLEER. The J segment lost 6 bases and the V segment lost 0 bases, leaving 6 bases of the junction unmatched.

The chain combines TRBV19 with TRBJ2-7; D gene ambiguous. V shed 6 bases and J shed 1 base, with 7 bases lying between them. The V gene's germline CDR1 is LNHDA and CDR2 SQIVND (reference sequence). The CDR3 length is 12 residues. The DNA for the CDR3 is TGTGCCAGTAGCCCCAGTTCCTACGAGCAGTACTTC. Its translation: CASSPSSYEQYF. Using reference TRBV19 and TRBJ2-7 for the parts outside the CDR3, the full variable domain is DGGITQSPKYLFRKEGQNVTLSCEQNLNHDAMYWYRQDPGQGLRLIYYSQIVNDFQKGDIAEGYSVSREKKESFPLTVTSAQKNPTAFYLCASSPSSYEQYFGPGTRLTVT.

The CDR3 DNA is TGTGCCAGCAGCCCCAGCCACCGACTAGCGGGCCACGAGCAGTACTTC. Its translation: CASSPSHRLAGHEQYF. V and J are TRBV2 and TRBJ2-7, with 10 positions matching TRBD2. The CDR3 has 16 amino acids. After removal of 6 bases from V and 5 bases from J, the junction contained 13 bases not matched to a gene. CDR1 is SNHLY and CDR2 is FYNNEI in the germline V gene.

This chain uses TRBV29-1 with TRBJ2-5, with TRBD1 matching over 7 bases. This CDR3 has 14 amino acids. V was pared by 6 bases and J by 1 base, with 8 bases of the junction left unmatched. The germline CDR1 and CDR2 sequences are SQVTM and ANQGSEA. CDR3 coding DNA: TGCAGCGTCCAGATACAGGGGACCCAAGAGACCCAGTACTTC. Translating gives CSVQIQGTQETQYF.

This rearrangement joins TRBV7-9 to TRBJ2-1; D is perhaps TRBD1 (5 bases). The CDR3 runs 15 residues. Trimming removed 1 base at V and 4 bases at J, with 11 bases between. Germline V gene lookup returns CDR1 SEHNR and CDR2 FQNEAQ (reference sequence). In DNA form, the CDR3 reads TGTGCCAGCAGCTTAGTAAGGACACAGTACAATGAGCAGTTCTTC. This translates into CASSLVRTQYNEQFF.

V gene TRBV5-1 combines with J gene TRBJ1-1; 10 positions match TRBD1. The CDR3 spans 19 residues. Germline V gene sequence: CDR1 SGHRS, CDR2 YFSETQ. V was pared by 4 bases and J by 4 bases, with 19 bases of the junction left unmatched. CDR3 bases: TGCGCCAGCAGCCTTTCTAGGGGGGGACAGGGGACCCAGAGCACTGAAGCTTTCTTT. Its translation is CASSLSRGGQGTQSTEAFF.

The rearrangement links TRBV21-1 to TRBJ1-1; the table's D call of TRBD1 was not tested on the DNA. TRBV21-1 is labeled a pseudogene. The CDR3 is 15 amino acids. DNA of the CDR3: TGTGCCAGCAGCGTTCCGGGACAGGTAAACACTGAAGCTTTCTTT. This sequence encodes CASSVPGQVNTEAFF.

This chain joins TRBV7-2 and TRBJ2-6, with 7 bases fitting TRBD1. This CDR3 spans 16 amino acids. Germline CDR1 is SGHTA and CDR2 is FQGNSA. Trimming took 5 bases from V and 0 from J; bases not matched to a gene: 4. The CDR3 loop is CASSRDSLSGANVLTF. The CDR3 region has the DNA TGTGCCAGCAGCCGGGACAGCCTCTCTGGGGCCAACGTCCTGACTTTC.